The clone carrying this TCR beta chain was counted many times. The target antigen is unknown. RNA transcripts were the template for amplifying TCR beta CDR3 regions. TCR CDR3 underwent first-round RT-PCR with the HTBI primer set. TCRdb reprocessed the multiplex PCR reads via MiXCR and lists one record per CDR3 protein. The sample lists around 350,000 distinct CDR3 sequences; about 15% were seen once. Diagnosis rested on symptoms, serum thyroxine and TRAb, thyroid ultrasound, and orbital computed tomography. The blood specimen was taken at initial hyperthyroidism diagnosis, before any ophthalmopathy symptoms. Out of roughly 9.1 ml of fresh peripheral blood came the PBMCs. These data belong to a study of T cells in Graves' hyperthyroidism and ophthalmopathy. The germline gives CDR1 SGHRS, CDR2 YFSETQ. The CDR3 runs 19 residues. V lost 0 bases to trimming and J lost 4 bases; unmatched junction nucleotides: 6.

The study's findings and limits: Expanded thyroid clonotypes (above 0.001) were mostly also found in blood.

The chain joins TRBV5-1 to TRBJ2-6, with TRBD2 matching over 14 bases. The clonotype was recovered from a woman between 18 and 29 years old with Graves' hyperthyroidism that later progressed to Graves' ophthalmopathy. Source material: blood. Here the CDR3 DNA reads TGCGCCAGCAGCTTGGTAGGGACTAGCGGGAGCCCCGGGGCCAACGTCCTGACTTTC. Amino acids: CASSLVGTSGSPGANVLTF.